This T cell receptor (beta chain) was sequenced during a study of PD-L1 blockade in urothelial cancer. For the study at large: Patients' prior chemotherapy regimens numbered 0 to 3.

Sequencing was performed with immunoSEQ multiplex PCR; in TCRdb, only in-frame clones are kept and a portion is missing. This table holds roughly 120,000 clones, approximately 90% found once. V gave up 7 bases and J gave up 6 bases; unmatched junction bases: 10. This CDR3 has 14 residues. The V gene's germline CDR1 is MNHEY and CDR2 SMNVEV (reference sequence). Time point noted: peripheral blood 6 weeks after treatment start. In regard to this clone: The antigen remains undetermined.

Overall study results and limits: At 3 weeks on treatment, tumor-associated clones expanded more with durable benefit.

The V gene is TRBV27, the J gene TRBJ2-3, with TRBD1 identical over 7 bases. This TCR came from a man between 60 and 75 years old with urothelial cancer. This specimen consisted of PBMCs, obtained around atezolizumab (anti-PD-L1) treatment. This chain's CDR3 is CASNARGRGDTQYF. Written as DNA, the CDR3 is TGTGCCAGCAATGCTAGGGGGCGCGGTGATACGCAGTATTTT.